This T cell receptor (beta chain) was sequenced in a study of T cell responses to AZD1222 COVID-19 vaccine. The study, taken as a whole, reports: Reportedly, nearly half of unique spike TCRs recognized epitopes outside B.1.351/B.1.1.7 mutations. Mapped onto spike, vaccine-associated CD4 TCRs spanned it and were dominant at 160-218 and 743-854. White British donors predominated, females outnumbered males, and clonal diversity was possibly underestimated. Spike-specific TCRs gained breadth and depth after people received two AZD1222 doses.

The repertoire was sequenced with immunoSEQ multiplex PCR; TCRdb's copy has only in-frame clones and lacks some. The sample comprises some 120,000 clones, approximately 88% of which are singletons, and 1.5% to 1.8% rests with the top ten. In the case of this clone: The antigen remains undetermined.

V shed 6 bases, J shed 5 bases, and the junction held 6 bases outside the gene matches. The CDR3 totals 14 residues. CDR1 is LNHNV, CDR2 YYDKDF, per germline (reference sequence). This sequence originates from an adult in good health. The V call is TRBV15, the J call TRBJ1-4, with 7 bases matching TRBD1. This sample comprised peripheral blood, obtained on day 0 of AZD1222 vaccination. CDR3 nucleotide sequence: TGTGCCACCAGTTGGATGACAGGGAATGAAAAACTGTTTTTT. The encoded protein is CATSWMTGNEKLFF.